This T cell receptor (beta chain) derives from a study of blood T cell repertoires in COVID-19. Generated by immunoSEQ multiplex PCR, the TCRdb table keeps only in-frame clones and is missing some. The sample has 120,000 or so clones, 79% seen once. A single count supports this clone. The length of the CDR3 is 14 residues. Germline V lookup: CDR1 SGHRS, CDR2 YFSETQ. Trimming removed 4 bases at V and 9 bases at J, with 18 bases between. The clonotype was recovered from a man in his forties with active or convalescent COVID-19. The chain recombines TRBV5-1 with TRBJ2-3; tentative D call: TRBD2 (6 bases). The sequenced sample was peripheral blood. DNA of the CDR3: TGCGCCAGCAGCCCCCCGAGATTGGAGGGGACGCAGTATTTT. Its protein is CASSPPRLEGTQYF.